This TCR beta chain was profiled in a study of T cells in tumors and immune-related adverse events (TCRdb year 2021). Including cysteine and phenylalanine, the CDR3 has 18 amino acids. Only CDR3 DNA remains: 54 bases, in frame from the first base. As encoded in the germline V gene, CDR1 is SGHRS while CDR2 is YFSETQ. V ends up 0 bases short and J 0 bases short, with an unmatched junction base count of 10. Concerning this clone: The specificity of this receptor is unknown. Base-call qualities are not available, and no considerably larger clone is one nucleotide away.

The immunoSEQ assay was used to amplify and sequence the TCR beta locus, producing bulk TCR Vbeta CDR3 data. The authors' pipeline ran thus. Non-productive CDR3s, sequences shorter than 7 amino acids, and those not starting with C or ending with F/W were excluded. Only specimens with at least 1000 reads were analysed, and clonotypes were defined at the amino acid level. Clonality was calculated as 1 minus Pielou's evenness. To equalize library sizes, abundance-weighted random subsampling with replacement was performed 100 times so that 95% confidence intervals could be reported. Repertoire overlap was quantified using the Morisita overlap index, and the top 40 clones per specimen were examined for overlap with the irAE. In TCRdb, the immuneACCESS table is reduced to in-frame sequences with V and J assigned. These tables do not hold every clone; where another copy was compared, an unresolved V gene accounts for under half, and the others remain unexplained. V and J calls and clone size follow that table, whereas D and trimming were derived from the DNA. The sample table records roughly 20,000 clones; just over 90% of these occur just once. The ten largest clones take up more than 1.1% of the sample.

The sample's treatment or condition label, decoded: nivolumab (PD-1 blockade) given before sampling. The DNeasy Blood and Tissue Kit was used to extract DNA from the formalin-fixed paraffin-embedded specimens. This TCR derives from a female donor with metastatic renal cell carcinoma. Recombination linked TRBV5-1 to TRBJ2-5; 8 bases in the junction line up with TRBD2. The sequences come from lymph node tissue, collected from a patient treated with anti-PD-1 therapy. The CDR3 sequence is CASSLGDRAGEHQETQYF. The nucleotides are TGCGCCAGCAGCTTGGGCGACAGAGCGGGGGAGCACCAAGAGACCCAGTACTTC.